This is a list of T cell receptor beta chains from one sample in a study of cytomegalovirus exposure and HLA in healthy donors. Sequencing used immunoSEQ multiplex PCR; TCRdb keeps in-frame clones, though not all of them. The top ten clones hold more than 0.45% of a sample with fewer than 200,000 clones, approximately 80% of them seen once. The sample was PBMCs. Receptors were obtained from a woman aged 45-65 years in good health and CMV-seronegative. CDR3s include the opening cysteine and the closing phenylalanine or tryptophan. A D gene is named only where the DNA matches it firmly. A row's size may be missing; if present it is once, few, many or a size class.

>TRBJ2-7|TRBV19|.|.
CASSPRRYEQYF
TGTGCCAGTAGCCCCAGGCGATACGAGCAGTACTTC
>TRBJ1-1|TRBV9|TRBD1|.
CASSAQGQGQTEAFF
TGTGCCAGCAGCGCCCAGGGACAGGGGCAGACTGAAGCTTTCTTT
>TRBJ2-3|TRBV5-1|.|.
CASSLGSARTDTQYF
TGCGCCAGCAGCTTGGGGTCAGCGAGGACAGATACGCAGTATTTT
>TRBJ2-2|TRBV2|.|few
CATQGGSGNTGELFF
TGTGCCACGCAGGGCGGTAGCGGAAACACCGGGGAGCTGTTTTTT
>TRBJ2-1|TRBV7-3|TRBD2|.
CASSPGGLGNNEQFF
TGTGCCAGCAGCCCGGGGGGTCTAGGTAACAATGAGCAGTTCTTC
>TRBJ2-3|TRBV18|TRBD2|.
CASSPPASGGRGDTQYF
TGTGCCAGCTCACCACCGGCGAGCGGGGGGCGGGGAGATACGCAGTATTTT
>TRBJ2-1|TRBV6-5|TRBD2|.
CASTSSSGGQFF
TGTGCCAGCACCTCTTCTAGCGGGGGGCAGTTCTTC
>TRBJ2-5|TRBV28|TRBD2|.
CASSLPGTTQETQYF
TGTGCCAGCAGCCTGCCCGGGACTACCCAAGAGACCCAGTACTTC
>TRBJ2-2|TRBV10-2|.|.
CASSESILDRSNTGELFF
TGCGCCAGCAGTGAGTCGATTTTGGACAGATCGAACACCGGGGAGCTGTTTTTT
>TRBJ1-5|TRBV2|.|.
CASSERGYGSQPQHF
TGTGCCAGCAGTGAACGAGGGTATGGTAGCCAGCCCCAGCATTTT
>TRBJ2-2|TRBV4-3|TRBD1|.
CASSHDRGPGELFF
TGCGCCAGCAGCCACGACAGGGGCCCCGGGGAGCTGTTTTTT
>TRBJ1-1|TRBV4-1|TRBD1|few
CASSQGRLDRGYTEAFF
TGCGCCAGCAGCCAAGGACGGCTTGACAGGGGTTACACTGAAGCTTTCTTT
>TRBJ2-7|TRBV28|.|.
CASSLQGYGQYF
TGTGCCAGCAGTTTACAGGGGTACGGGCAGTACTTC
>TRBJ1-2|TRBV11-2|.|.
CASSFQGNYGYTF
TGTGCCAGCAGCTTCCAGGGGAACTATGGCTACACCTTC
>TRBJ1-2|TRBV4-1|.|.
CASSQEWGGTPNYGYTF
TGCGCCAGCAGCCAAGAATGGGGGGGGACGCCTAACTATGGCTACACCTTC
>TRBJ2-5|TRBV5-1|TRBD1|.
CASSRGQGTETQYF
TGCGCCAGCAGCAGGGGACAGGGTACAGAGACCCAGTACTTC
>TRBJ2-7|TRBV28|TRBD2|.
CASSILAGESSYEQYF
TGTGCCAGCAGTATTCTAGCGGGGGAGAGCTCCTACGAGCAGTACTTC
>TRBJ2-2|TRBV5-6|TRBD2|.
CASSLAGLAFSLTGELFF
TGTGCCAGCAGCTTGGCGGGACTAGCATTTTCCCTCACCGGGGAGCTGTTTTTT
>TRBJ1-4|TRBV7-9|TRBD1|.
CASSHRQGTNEKLVF
TGTGCCAGCAGCCATCGACAGGGAACTAATGAAAAACTGGTTTTT
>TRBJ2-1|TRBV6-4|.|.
CASSDSPGSSYNEQFF
TGTGCCAGCAGTGACTCGCCGGGGAGCTCCTACAATGAGCAGTTCTTC
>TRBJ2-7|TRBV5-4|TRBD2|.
CASSLALFLAGGPYEQYF
TGTGCCAGCAGCTTGGCCCTTTTCTTGGCGGGAGGGCCGTACGAGCAGTACTTC
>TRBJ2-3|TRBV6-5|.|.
CASSYFGRDKTDTQYF
TGTGCCAGCAGTTATTTTGGTAGGGACAAGACAGATACGCAGTATTTT
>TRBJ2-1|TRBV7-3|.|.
CASSFSLGEQFF
TGTGCCAGCAGCTTCTCACTAGGTGAGCAGTTCTTC
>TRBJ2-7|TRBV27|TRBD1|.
CATRTLKQGFEQYF
TGTGCCACCCGAACCTTAAAACAGGGGTTCGAGCAGTACTTC
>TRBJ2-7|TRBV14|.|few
CASSRGSVLFGATEQYF
TGTGCCAGCAGCCGCGGGTCGGTCCTTTTTGGAGCAACCGAGCAGTACTTC
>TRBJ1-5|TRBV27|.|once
CATRLSGNWISNQPQHF
TGTGCCACCAGGCTGTCGGGAAATTGGATTAGCAATCAGCCCCAGCATTTT
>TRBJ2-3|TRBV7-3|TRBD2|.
CASSPAGGTTDTQYF
TGTGCCAGCAGCCCAGCGGGGGGTACCACAGATACGCAGTATTTT
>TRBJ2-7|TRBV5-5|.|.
CASSFPGRPYEQYF
TGTGCCAGCAGCTTCCCGGGAAGACCCTACGAGCAGTACTTC
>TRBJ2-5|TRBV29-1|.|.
CSVSYSETQYF
TGCAGCGTCTCCTACTCAGAGACCCAGTACTTC
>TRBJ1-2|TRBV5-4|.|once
CASSVGEGRYGYTF
TGTGCCAGCAGCGTGGGGGAGGGTCGGTATGGCTACACCTTC
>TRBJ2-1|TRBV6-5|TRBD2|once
CASRRGGRAYNEQFF
TGTGCCAGCAGGCGGGGGGGCCGTGCTTACAATGAGCAGTTCTTC
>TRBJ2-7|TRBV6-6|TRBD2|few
CASSGRLAGGYEQYF
TGTGCCAGCAGTGGGCGACTAGCGGGAGGCTACGAGCAGTACTTC
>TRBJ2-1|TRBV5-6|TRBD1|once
CASSYVRTGAYNEQFF
TGTGCCAGCAGTTACGTAAGGACAGGGGCCTACAATGAGCAGTTCTTC
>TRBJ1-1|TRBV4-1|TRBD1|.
CASSRPIGDRISDEAFF
TGCGCCAGCAGCCGGCCGATCGGGGACAGAATCTCCGATGAGGCTTTCTTT
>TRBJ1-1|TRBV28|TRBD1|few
CASSLEGGTGLNTEAFF
TGTGCCAGCAGTTTAGAAGGGGGGACAGGCCTGAACACTGAAGCTTTCTTT
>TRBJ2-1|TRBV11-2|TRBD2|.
CASTPGLADYNEQFF
TGTGCCAGCACCCCCGGACTAGCTGATTACAATGAGCAGTTCTTC
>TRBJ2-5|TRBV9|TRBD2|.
CASSVEGSGGGETQYF
TGTGCCAGCAGCGTAGAGGGTAGCGGGGGCGGGGAGACCCAGTACTTC
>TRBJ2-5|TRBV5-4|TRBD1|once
CASSLKDRVQETQYF
TGTGCCAGCAGCCTAAAAGACAGGGTCCAAGAGACCCAGTACTTC
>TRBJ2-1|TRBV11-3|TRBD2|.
CASSFSGTSYNEQFF
TGTGCCAGCAGCTTTAGCGGGACCTCCTACAATGAGCAGTTCTTC
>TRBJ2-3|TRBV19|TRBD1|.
CASSRGSHAPDTQYF
TGTGCCAGCAGCAGGGGGTCTCATGCCCCAGATACGCAGTATTTT
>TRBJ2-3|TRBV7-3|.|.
CASRRTVGDTQYF
TGTGCCAGCAGAAGGACAGTTGGAGATACGCAGTATTTT
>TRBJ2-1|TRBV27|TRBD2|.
CASSLRGLAGGQTRNEQFF
TGTGCCAGCAGTTTAAGAGGACTAGCGGGGGGGCAGACGAGGAATGAGCAGTTCTTC
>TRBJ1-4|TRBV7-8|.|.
CASSLIRESDEKLFF
TGTGCCAGCAGCTTGATTCGTGAAAGCGATGAAAAACTGTTTTTT
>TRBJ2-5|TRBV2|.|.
CASRKGPQETQYF
TGTGCCAGCAGGAAGGGGCCCCAAGAGACCCAGTACTTC
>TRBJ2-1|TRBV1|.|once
CTSSQEIAGDSDEQFF
TGCACCAGCAGCCAAGAAATAGCGGGAGATTCGGATGAGCAGTTCTTC
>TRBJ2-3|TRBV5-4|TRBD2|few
CASSLRTSGRSDTQYF
TGTGCCAGCAGCTTAAGGACTAGCGGGAGATCAGATACGCAGTATTTT
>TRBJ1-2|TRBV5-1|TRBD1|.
CASSLGVDRVNYGYTF
TGCGCCAGCAGCTTGGGCGTCGACAGGGTTAACTATGGCTACACCTTC
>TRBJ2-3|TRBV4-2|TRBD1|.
CASSGVGQGLTDTQYF
TGTGCCAGCAGCGGGGTAGGACAGGGGCTCACAGATACGCAGTATTTT
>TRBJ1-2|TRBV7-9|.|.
CASSLPEYDGYTF
TGTGCCAGCAGCTTACCGGAGTATGATGGCTACACCTTC
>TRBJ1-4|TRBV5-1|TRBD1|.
CASRPTGQINEKLFF
TGCGCCAGCAGGCCTACGGGACAGATAAATGAAAAACTGTTTTTT
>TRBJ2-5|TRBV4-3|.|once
CASSQAEGTQYF
TGCGCCAGCAGCCAGGCAGAGGGGACCCAGTACTTC
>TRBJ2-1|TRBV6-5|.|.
CASSSTGPQLDEQFF
TGTGCCAGCAGTTCGACAGGCCCTCAATTGGATGAGCAGTTCTTC
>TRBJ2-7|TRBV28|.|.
CASSSGSGWGVGEQYF
TGTGCCAGCAGTTCGGGCTCGGGTTGGGGAGTGGGCGAGCAGTACTTC
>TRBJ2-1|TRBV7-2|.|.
CASSLGAVSYNEQFF
TGTGCCAGCAGCTTAGGAGCGGTGTCCTACAATGAGCAGTTCTTC
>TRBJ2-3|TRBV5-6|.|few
CASSLWGGLTTDTQYF
TGTGCCAGCAGCTTGTGGGGGGGGCTTACCACAGATACGCAGTATTTT
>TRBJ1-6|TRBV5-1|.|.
CASQLGTSNSPLHF
TGCGCCAGCCAATTGGGGACATCGAATTCACCCCTCCACTTT
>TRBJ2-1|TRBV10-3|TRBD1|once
CAISARTGGLGEQFF
TGTGCCATCAGTGCCAGGACAGGGGGATTAGGTGAGCAGTTCTTC
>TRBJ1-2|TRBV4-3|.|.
CASSRTSAGAMGGYTF
TGCGCCAGCTCGCGAACGAGCGCGGGGGCGATGGGCGGCTACACCTTC
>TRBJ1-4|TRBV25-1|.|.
CASSSPKTLNEKLFF
TGTGCCAGCAGCTCCCCAAAAACTTTAAATGAAAAACTGTTTTTT
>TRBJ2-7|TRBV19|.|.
CASNPGVLSYEQYF
TGTGCCAGTAACCCGGGAGTCCTCTCCTACGAGCAGTACTTC